A selection of T cell receptor beta chains follows, all from one sample in a study of cytomegalovirus exposure and HLA in healthy donors. TCRdb keeps only in-frame clones here, not all; method: immunoSEQ multiplex PCR. This repertoire shows more than 150,000 clones, 80% to 85% found once; its top ten account for less than 7%. Sequenced sample: PBMCs. These receptors were taken from a middle-aged man in good health and CMV-seropositive. The conserved cysteine and the conserved F or W are not part of the CDR3 here.

j_gene | v_gene | CDR3aa
TRBJ2-3 | TRBV10-1 | ASSDHGGDTQY
TRBJ2-1 | TRBV19 | ASTMGGTPTDEQF
TRBJ1-4 | TRBV28 | ASSQTGKSEKLF
TRBJ1-6 | TRBV30 | AWSHQPGQGFYNSPLH
TRBJ1-3 | TRBV19 | ASLSSGNTIY
TRBJ2-5 | TRBV7-6 | ASSPISTGTQETQY
TRBJ1-5 | TRBV30 | AWSLQWQPQH
TRBJ1-5 | TRBV15 | ATSRSSDSAIQPQH
. | TRBV7-9 | ASSPPGRTGYEQY
TRBJ1-3 | TRBV9 | ASSAGQGMGGNTIY
TRBJ2-1 | TRBV13 | ASSLGRRDSYNEQF
TRBJ2-3 | TRBV7-7 | ASSLTVPGQGSDTQY
TRBJ2-7 | TRBV27 | ASSLQPVPRVVRQGSVHEQY
TRBJ2-7 | TRBV11-1 | ASSRTETYEQY
TRBJ2-1 | TRBV9 | ASSPGGTSSYNEQF
TRBJ2-5 | TRBV6-1 | ASSGLTGGKETQY
. | TRBV29-1 | SVAENYEQY
TRBJ2-7 | TRBV6-1 | ASSEGRGGYEQY
TRBJ1-2 | TRBV30 | AWSGGGLSYGYT
TRBJ2-7 | TRBV15 | ATSRRVGTGVREQY
TRBJ1-1 | TRBV2 | ASRAWGDRGMAEAF
TRBJ1-2 | TRBV7-8 | ASSPGGTGDYGYT
TRBJ2-5 | TRBV2 | ASAVQETQY
TRBJ2-1 | TRBV19 | ASSIGGAYNEQF
TRBJ2-7 | TRBV19 | ASSMEAVAREQY
TRBJ2-3 | TRBV9 | ASSFIGGFTDTQY
TRBJ2-7 | TRBV5-1 | ASSWTGAYEQY
TRBJ2-5 | TRBV28 | ASSLRGTGGTETQY
TRBJ2-1 | TRBV27 | ASSPLDASGGKQF
TRBJ2-5 | TRBV9 | ASSSHDSKQTQY
TRBJ2-7 | TRBV5-1 | ASARTGASYEQY
TRBJ2-5 | TRBV15 | ATSRDQGGGKQTQY
TRBJ2-3 | TRBV6-5 | ASKGTSFHTQY
TRBJ2-7 | TRBV5-1 | ASSSTGTGLPYEQY
TRBJ1-1 | TRBV14 | ASSQEPGPYTEAF
TRBJ2-7 | TRBV27 | ATLGAGSYEQY
TRBJ2-1 | TRBV27 | ASSLTRYNEQF
TRBJ2-3 | TRBV27 | ASSLSPGPHTDTQY
TRBJ2-7 | TRBV30 | AWSAGVLLEQY
TRBJ1-2 | TRBV28 | ASIAGSNYGYT
TRBJ2-7 | TRBV19 | ASSIDPHGSEQY
TRBJ2-7 | TRBV27 | ASAGLADSEQY
TRBJ1-5 | TRBV18 | ASSPQDSNQPQH
TRBJ2-5 | TRBV28 | ASSIGGVWETQY
TRBJ1-2 | TRBV7-9 | ASSLTGTGGFNYGYT
TRBJ1-5 | TRBV7-8 | ASSLDSGGQPQH
TRBJ2-7 | TRBV10-3 | AIRGAGVEQY
TRBJ2-2 | TRBV25-1 | ASGTSGDTGELF
TRBJ2-2 | TRBV7-2 | ASSSTSGTLAGELF
TRBJ1-5 | TRBV28 | ASSSFGINQPQH
TRBJ2-5 | TRBV6-6 | ASSPSSEGTQY
TRBJ1-3 | TRBV18 | ASSPGTGEAGNTIY
TRBJ2-1 | TRBV7-3 | ASSFPGQGLNEQF
TRBJ1-5 | TRBV6-5 | ASSGGTGEDQPQH